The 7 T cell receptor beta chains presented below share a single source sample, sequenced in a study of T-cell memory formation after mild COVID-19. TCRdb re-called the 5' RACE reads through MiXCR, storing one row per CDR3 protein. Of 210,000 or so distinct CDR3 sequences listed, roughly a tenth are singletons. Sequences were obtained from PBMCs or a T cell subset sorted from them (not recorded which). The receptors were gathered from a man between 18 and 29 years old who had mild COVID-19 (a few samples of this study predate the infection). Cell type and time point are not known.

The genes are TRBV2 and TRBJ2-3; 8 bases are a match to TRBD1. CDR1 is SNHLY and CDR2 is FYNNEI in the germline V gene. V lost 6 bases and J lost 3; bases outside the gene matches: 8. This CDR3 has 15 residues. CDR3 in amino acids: CASSVRQGMTDTQYF. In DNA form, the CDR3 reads TGTGCCAGCAGCGTAAGACAGGGGATGACAGATACGCAGTATTTT.

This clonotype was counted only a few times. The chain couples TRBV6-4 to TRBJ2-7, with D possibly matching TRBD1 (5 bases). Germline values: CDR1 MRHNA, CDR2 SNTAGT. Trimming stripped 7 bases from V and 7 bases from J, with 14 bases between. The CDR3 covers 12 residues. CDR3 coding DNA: TGTGCCAGCAATAGGGGCAGCAAAGAGCAGTACGTC. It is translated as CASNRGSKEQYV.

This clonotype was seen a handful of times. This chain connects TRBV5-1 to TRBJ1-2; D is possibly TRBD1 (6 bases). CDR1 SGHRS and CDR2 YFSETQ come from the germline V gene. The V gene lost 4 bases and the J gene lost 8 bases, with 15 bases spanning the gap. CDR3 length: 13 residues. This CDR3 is CASSTNRVEGYTF. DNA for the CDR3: TGCGCCAGCAGCACGAACAGGGTCGAGGGCTACACCTTC.

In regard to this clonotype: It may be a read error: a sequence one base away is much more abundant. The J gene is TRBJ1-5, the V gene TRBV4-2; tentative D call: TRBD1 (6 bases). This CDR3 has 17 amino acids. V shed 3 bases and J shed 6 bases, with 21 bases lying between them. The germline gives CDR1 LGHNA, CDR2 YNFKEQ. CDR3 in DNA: TGTGCCAGCAGCCATAACCTGAAGGGGGGGCCGGGTCAGCCCCAGCATTTT. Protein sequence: CASSHNLKGGPGQPQHF.

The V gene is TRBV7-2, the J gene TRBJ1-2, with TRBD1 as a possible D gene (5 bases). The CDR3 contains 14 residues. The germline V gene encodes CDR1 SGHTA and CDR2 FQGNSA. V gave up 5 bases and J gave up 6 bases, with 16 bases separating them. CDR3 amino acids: CASSNPGTFNGYTF. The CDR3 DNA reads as TGTGCCAGCAGCAACCCCGGGACCTTTAATGGCTACACCTTC.

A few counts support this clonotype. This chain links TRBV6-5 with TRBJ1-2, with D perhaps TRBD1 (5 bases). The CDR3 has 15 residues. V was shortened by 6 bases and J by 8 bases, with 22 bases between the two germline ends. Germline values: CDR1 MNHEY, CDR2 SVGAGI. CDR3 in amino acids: CASSLLATTAKGYTF. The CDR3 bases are TGTGCCAGCAGCCTACTTGCGACGACAGCCAAGGGCTACACCTTC.

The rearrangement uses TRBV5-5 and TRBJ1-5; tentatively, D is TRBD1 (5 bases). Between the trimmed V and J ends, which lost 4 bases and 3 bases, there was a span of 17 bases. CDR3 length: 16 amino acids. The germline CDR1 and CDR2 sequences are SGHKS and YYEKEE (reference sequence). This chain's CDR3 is CASSPSGLRDNQPQHF. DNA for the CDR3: TGTGCCAGCAGCCCCTCAGGGTTGAGGGACAATCAGCCCCAGCATTTT.